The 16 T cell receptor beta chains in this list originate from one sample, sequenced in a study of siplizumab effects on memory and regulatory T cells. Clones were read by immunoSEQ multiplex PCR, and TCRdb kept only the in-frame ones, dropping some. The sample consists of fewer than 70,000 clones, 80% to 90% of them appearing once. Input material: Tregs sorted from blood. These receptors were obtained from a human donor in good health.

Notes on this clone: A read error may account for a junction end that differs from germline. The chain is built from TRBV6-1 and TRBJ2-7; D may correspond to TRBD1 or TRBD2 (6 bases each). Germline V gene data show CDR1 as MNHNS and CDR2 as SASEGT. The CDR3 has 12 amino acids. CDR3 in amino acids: CASREGGYEQYF. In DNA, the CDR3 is TGTGCCAGCAGGGAAGGGGGGTACGAGCAGTACTTC.

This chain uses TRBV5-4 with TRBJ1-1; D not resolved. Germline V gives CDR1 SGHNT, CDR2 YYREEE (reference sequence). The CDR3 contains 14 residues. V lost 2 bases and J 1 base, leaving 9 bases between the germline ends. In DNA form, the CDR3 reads TGTGCCAGCAGCTTAGTAACATCGAACACTGAAGCTTTCTTT. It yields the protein CASSLVTSNTEAFF.

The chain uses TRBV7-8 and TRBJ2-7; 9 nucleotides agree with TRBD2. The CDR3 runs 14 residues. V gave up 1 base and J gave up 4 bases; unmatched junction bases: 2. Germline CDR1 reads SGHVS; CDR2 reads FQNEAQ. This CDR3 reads CASSLEAGGYEQYF. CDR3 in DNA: TGTGCCAGCAGCTTAGAGGCGGGAGGGTACGAGCAGTACTTC.

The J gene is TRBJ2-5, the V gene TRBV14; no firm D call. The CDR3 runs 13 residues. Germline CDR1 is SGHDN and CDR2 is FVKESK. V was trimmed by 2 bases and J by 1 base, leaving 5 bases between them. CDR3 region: CASSQRFQETQYF. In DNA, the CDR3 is TGTGCCAGCAGCCAACGATTCCAAGAGACCCAGTACTTC.

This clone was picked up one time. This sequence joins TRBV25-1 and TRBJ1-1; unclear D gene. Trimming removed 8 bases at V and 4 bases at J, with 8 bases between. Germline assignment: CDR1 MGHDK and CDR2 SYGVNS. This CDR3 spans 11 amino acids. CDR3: CASHGITEAFF. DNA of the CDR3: TGTGCCAGCCACGGGATCACTGAAGCTTTCTTT.

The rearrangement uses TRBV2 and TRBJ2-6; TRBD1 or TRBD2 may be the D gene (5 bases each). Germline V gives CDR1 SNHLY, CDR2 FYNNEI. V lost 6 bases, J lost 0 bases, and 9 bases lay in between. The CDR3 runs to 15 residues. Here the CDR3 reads CASRRGPSGANVLTF. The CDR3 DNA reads TGTGCCAGCAGGAGGGGTCCCTCTGGGGCCAACGTCCTGACTTTC.

CDR3 sequence: CASSLVGPGNTIYF. For the CDR3, the DNA is TGCGCCAGCAGCTTGGTCGGACCTGGAAACACCATATATTTT. This chain uses TRBV5-1 with TRBJ1-3; D is undetermined. CDR1 is SGHRS and CDR2 is YFSETQ in the germline V gene. CDR3 length equals 14 residues. V was clipped by 0 bases and J by 2 bases, with 6 bases between them.

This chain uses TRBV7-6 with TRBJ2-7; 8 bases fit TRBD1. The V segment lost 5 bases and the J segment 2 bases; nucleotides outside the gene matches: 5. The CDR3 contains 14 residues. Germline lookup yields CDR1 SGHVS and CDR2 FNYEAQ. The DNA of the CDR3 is TGTGCCAGCAGCCCCGGACAGGGACCCTACGAGCAGTACTTC. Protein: CASSPGQGPYEQYF. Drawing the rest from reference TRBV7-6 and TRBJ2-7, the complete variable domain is GAGVSQSPRYKVTKRGQDVALRCDPISGHVSLYWYRQALGQGPEFLTYFNYEAQQDKSGLPNDRFSAERPEGSISTLTIQRTEQRDSAMYRCASSPGQGPYEQYFGPGTRLTVT.

The CDR3 is CASSQEPVPETQYF. CDR3 sequence (DNA): TGCGCCAGCAGCCAAGAGCCGGTCCCCGAGACCCAGTACTTC. The chain employs TRBV4-1 and TRBJ2-5; D unclear. Germline-derived CDR1 and CDR2 are MGHRA and YSYEKL. CDR3 length: 14 residues. Trimming removed 0 bases at V and 5 bases at J, with 10 bases between.

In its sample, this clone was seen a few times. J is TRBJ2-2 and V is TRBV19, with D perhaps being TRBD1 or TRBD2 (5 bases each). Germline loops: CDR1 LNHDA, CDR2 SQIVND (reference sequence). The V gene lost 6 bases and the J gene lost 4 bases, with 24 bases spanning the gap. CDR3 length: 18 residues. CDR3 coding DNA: TGTGCCAGTAGCCTCTTCACGGCCTCAGGGAGAGGCACCGGGGAGCTGTTTTTT. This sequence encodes CASSLFTASGRGTGELFF. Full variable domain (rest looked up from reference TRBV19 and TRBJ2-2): DGGITQSPKYLFRKEGQNVTLSCEQNLNHDAMYWYRQDPGQGLRLIYYSQIVNDFQKGDIAEGYSVSREKKESFPLTVTSAQKNPTAFYLCASSLFTASGRGTGELFFGEGSRLTVL.

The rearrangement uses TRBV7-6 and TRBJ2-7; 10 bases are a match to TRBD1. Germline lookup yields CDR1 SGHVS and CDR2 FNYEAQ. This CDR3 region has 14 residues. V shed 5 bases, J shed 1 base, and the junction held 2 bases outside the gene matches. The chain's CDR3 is CASSRQGASYEQYF. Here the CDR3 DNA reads TGTGCCAGCAGCCGACAGGGGGCTTCCTACGAGCAGTACTTC.

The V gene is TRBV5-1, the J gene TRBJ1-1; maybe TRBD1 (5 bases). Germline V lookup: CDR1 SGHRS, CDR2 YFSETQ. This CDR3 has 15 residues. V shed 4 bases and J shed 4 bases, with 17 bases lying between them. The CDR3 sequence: CASSKGPLGTTEAFF. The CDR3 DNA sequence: TGCGCCAGCAGCAAAGGTCCGCTGGGGACCACTGAAGCTTTCTTT.

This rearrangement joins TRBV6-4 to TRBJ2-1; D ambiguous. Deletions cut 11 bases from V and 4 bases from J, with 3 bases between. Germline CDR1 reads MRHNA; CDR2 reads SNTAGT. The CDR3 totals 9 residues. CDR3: CAGYNEQFF. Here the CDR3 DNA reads TGTGCCGGGTACAATGAGCAGTTCTTC.

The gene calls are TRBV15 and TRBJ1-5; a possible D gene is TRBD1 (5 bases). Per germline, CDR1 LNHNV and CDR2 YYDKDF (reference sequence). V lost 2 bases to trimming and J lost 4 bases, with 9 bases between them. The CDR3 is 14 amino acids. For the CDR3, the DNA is TGTGCCACCAGCAGACAGGGTAGGAATCAGCCCCAGCATTTT. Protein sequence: CATSRQGRNQPQHF.

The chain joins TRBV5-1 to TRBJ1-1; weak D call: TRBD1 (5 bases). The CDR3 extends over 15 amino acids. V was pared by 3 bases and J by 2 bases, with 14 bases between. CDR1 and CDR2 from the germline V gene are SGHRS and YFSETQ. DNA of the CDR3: TGCGCCAGCAGCTCGGGGCTGACTAAAAACACTGAAGCTTTCTTT. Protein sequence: CASSSGLTKNTEAFF.

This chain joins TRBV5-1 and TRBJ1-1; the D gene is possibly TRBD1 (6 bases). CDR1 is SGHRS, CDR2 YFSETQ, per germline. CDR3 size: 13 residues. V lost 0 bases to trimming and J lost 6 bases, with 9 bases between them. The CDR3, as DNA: TGCGCCAGCAGCTTGGGGGGGCTTTCTGAAGCTTTCTTT. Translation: CASSLGGLSEAFF.